Following are 30 T cell receptor beta chains from one sample sequenced in a study of blood T cells in healthy people across ages. A J-beta primer mix and a sample-barcoded 5' primer were used in a second PCR of about 7 to 12 cycles. TCRdb called the 5' RACE reads again in MiXCR, with one record for every CDR3 protein. The table lists about 650,000 distinct CDR3 sequences, 52% of them singletons. The sample taken for sequencing was blood. These receptors originate from a woman over 75 in good health.

This clonotype was observed a single time. One end of the junction fails to match germline, which may point to a read error. This chain joins TRBV5-1 and TRBJ2-2, with 9 bases lining up with TRBD1. CDR3 length: 17 residues. The germline V gene has CDR1 SGHRS and CDR2 YFSETQ. CDR3 bases: TGCGCCAGCAGCGCCGTACTCGACAGGGGGAACGCCGGGGAGCTGTTTTTT. Protein sequence: CASSAVLDRGNAGELFF.

As to this clonotype: At one boundary the junction diverges from the germline segment, which might be a read error. The genes are TRBV6-5 and TRBJ2-5; TRBD2 matches 8 bases. CDR1 is MNHEY and CDR2 is SVGAGI in the germline V gene. This CDR3 has 15 amino acids. CDR3 bases: TGTGCCTGCAGTTACGCTCTAGCGGGTAGGAATGAGCAGTACTTC. Translating it yields CACSYALAGRNEQYF.

This clonotype has more than one count but fewer than ten. V is TRBV6-6 and J is TRBJ2-1, with D hard to call. CDR1 MNHNY and CDR2 SVGAGI come from the germline V gene (reference sequence). The CDR3 length is 15 residues. V lost 6 bases and J lost 0, with 12 bases in between. CDR3 residues: CASRLKGSSYNEQFF. The CDR3 DNA follows: TGTGCCAGCAGGCTCAAAGGTAGCTCCTACAATGAGCAGTTCTTC.

The table lists this clonotype with many counts. The chain recombines TRBV12-3 or TRBV12-4 with TRBJ2-7; unclear D gene. The CDR3 extends over 12 amino acids. Deletions cut 8 bases from V and 2 bases from J, with 10 bases between. The CDR3 region has the DNA TGTGCCAGCGGTAGGGTAGCCTACGAGCAGTACTTC. This gives the protein CASGRVAYEQYF.

This sequence joins TRBV29-1 and TRBJ2-7; D might be TRBD1 or TRBD2, each matching 6 bases. The CDR3 spans 10 residues. V was pared by 3 bases and J by 10 bases, with 10 bases between. The V gene's germline CDR1 is SQVTM and CDR2 ANQGSEA. The CDR3 spells CSVDRGDQYF. The CDR3 DNA is TGCAGCGTTGATAGGGGGGATCAGTACTTC.

Notes on this clonotype: This may be a read error: a much more frequent sequence differs by one nucleotide. The chain couples TRBV7-3 to TRBJ2-1, with D uncertain. Germline CDR1 is SGHTA and CDR2 is FQGTGA. V lost 0 bases and J 7 bases, leaving 13 bases between the germline ends. This CDR3 spans 15 amino acids. The CDR3 DNA follows: TGTGCCAGCAGCTTAACGCACGGATACGTGAATGAGCAGTTCTTC. Amino acid sequence: CASSLTHGYVNEQFF.

This chain connects TRBV6-2 or TRBV6-3 to TRBJ2-1; D remains ambiguous. CDR3 length equals 12 residues. Germline CDR1 MNHEY, CDR2 SVGEGT. V was shortened by 6 bases and J by 10 bases, with 13 bases between the two germline ends. The chain's CDR3 is CASRTENWEQFF. The CDR3 nucleotides read TGTGCCAGCAGGACGGAGAACTGGGAGCAGTTCTTC.

V is TRBV7-9 and J is TRBJ1-1, with unresolved D. The CDR3 runs 12 residues. Looked up from germline, CDR1 is SEHNR and CDR2 is FQNEAQ (reference sequence). V lost 5 bases to trimming and J lost 7 bases, with 11 bases between them. The CDR3 sequence: CASSAKVGEAFF. The CDR3 DNA reads as TGTGCCAGCAGCGCAAAAGTGGGTGAAGCTTTCTTT.

J is TRBJ2-7 and V is TRBV27, with D perhaps matching TRBD1 (6 bases). The CDR3 loop spans 16 amino acids. V gave up 2 bases and J gave up 2 bases, with 16 bases separating them. CDR1 MNHEY and CDR2 SMNVEV come from the germline V gene (reference sequence). CDR3 coding DNA: TGTGCCAGCAGTTTAGGTGTGCCAGGGGATGCCTACGAGCAGTACTTC. Its protein product is CASSLGVPGDAYEQYF.

CDR3 DNA sequence: TGTGCCAGCAGCATGTGGGACACCGGGGAGCTGTTTTTT. Translation gives CASSMWDTGELFF. The chain has TRBV7-9 and TRBJ2-2; D is uncertain. The ends were cut back, 5 bases at V and 3 bases at J, with 7 bases in the middle. Per the germline V gene, CDR1 is SEHNR and CDR2 is FQNEAQ (reference sequence). This CDR3 region has 13 residues.

This chain uses TRBV13 with TRBJ2-1, with 7 bases matching TRBD2. The J segment lost 4 bases and the V segment lost 3 bases, leaving 6 bases of the junction unmatched. The germline V gene has CDR1 PRHDT and CDR2 FYEKMQ (reference sequence). The CDR3 extends over 15 amino acids. CDR3 loop: CASSFPGGGYNEQFF. CDR3 in DNA: TGTGCCAGCAGCTTCCCGGGGGGTGGGTACAATGAGCAGTTCTTC.

There are many counts of this clonotype. This chain links TRBV27 with TRBJ2-7; possibly TRBD1 for D (6 bases). From germline, CDR1 is MNHEY and CDR2 SMNVEV (reference sequence). V shed 6 bases and J shed 3 bases, with 21 bases lying between them. The CDR3 is 16 residues long. The CDR3, as DNA: TGTGCCAGCAGCCGTGTAAGTCCGGGACAACGCTACGAGCAGTACTTC. This translates into CASSRVSPGQRYEQYF.

V gene TRBV6-6 combines with J gene TRBJ1-4, with unresolved D. In germline, CDR1 is MNHNY, CDR2 SVGAGI (reference sequence). Trimming took off 6 bases at V and 5 bases at J, with 13 bases between the two ends. This CDR3 has 14 amino acids. CDR3 region: CASSPASQNEKLFF. The DNA of the CDR3 is TGTGCCAGCAGCCCCGCCAGCCAGAATGAAAAACTGTTTTTT.

This clonotype was counted many times. The rearrangement uses TRBV27 and TRBJ2-7, with 10 bases aligning to TRBD1. V gave up 6 bases and J gave up 2 bases; unmatched junction bases: 7. The germline V gene has CDR1 MNHEY and CDR2 SMNVEV (reference sequence). CDR3 size: 15 residues. The CDR3 DNA follows: TGTGCCAGCAGGCTTGCGGGGACAGGGGCCTACGAGCAGTACTTC. This gives the protein CASRLAGTGAYEQYF.

The sample holds many counts of this clonotype. The chain links TRBV20-1 to TRBJ1-1; possibly TRBD1 for D (6 bases). The CDR3 has 15 amino acids. Germline CDR1 DFQATT, CDR2 SNEGSKA (reference sequence). V was shortened by 0 bases and J by 5 bases, with 16 bases between the two germline ends. The CDR3 protein is CSARDPKGQGTEAFF. The CDR3 DNA is TGCAGTGCTAGAGATCCGAAGGGACAAGGGACTGAAGCTTTCTTT.

The genes are TRBV15 and TRBJ2-3, with unresolved D. CDR1 LNHNV and CDR2 YYDKDF come from the germline V gene (reference sequence). Trimming stripped 0 bases from V and 6 bases from J, with 10 bases between. The CDR3 is made up of 14 amino acids. The CDR3 nucleotides are TGTGCCACCAGCAGAGATAGACTTGGGGATACGCAGTATTTT. Protein sequence: CATSRDRLGDTQYF.

This chain connects TRBV12-3 or TRBV12-4 to TRBJ2-4; D perhaps matches TRBD1 (6 bases). The CDR3 length is 16 residues. Trimming shortened V by 5 bases and J by 0 bases, and 14 bases separated the two germline ends. CDR3 DNA sequence: TGTGCCAGCAGTCAGGGGCTGGAACTAGCCAAAAACATTCAGTACTTC. Translation: CASSQGLELAKNIQYF.

This clonotype was recorded at least ten times. V and J are TRBV12-3 or TRBV12-4 and TRBJ2-1, with no clear D. The ends were cut back, 1 base at V and 7 bases at J, with 11 bases in the middle. There are 14 residues in the CDR3. This chain's CDR3 is CASSLVSVENEQFF. CDR3 in DNA: TGTGCCAGCAGTTTAGTATCAGTAGAGAATGAGCAGTTCTTC.

This clonotype was detected only a few times. V and J are TRBV5-1 and TRBJ1-2; no reliable D call. The CDR3 has 13 residues. Trimming stripped 1 base from V and 7 bases from J, with 11 bases between. CDR1 is SGHRS and CDR2 is YFSETQ in the germline V gene. For the CDR3, the DNA is TGCGCCAGCAGCTTGCTCGGGGAGTCTGGCTACACCTTC. It specifies CASSLLGESGYTF.

This clonotype occurred a few times. The rearrangement joins TRBV24-1 to TRBJ2-5, with D possibly being TRBD1 (7 bases). Per germline, CDR1 KGHDR and CDR2 SFDVKD. CDR3 size: 15 residues. V lost 3 bases, J lost 5 bases, and 15 bases lay in between. CDR3 sequence reads: CATSDPRDSGETQYF. Here the CDR3 DNA reads TGTGCCACCAGTGATCCCCGGGACAGCGGGGAGACCCAGTACTTC.

This clonotype was recorded at least ten times. The gene calls are TRBV7-2 and TRBJ2-6; D could derive from TRBD1 or TRBD2 (6 bases each). V dropped 6 bases and J dropped 0 bases, with 15 bases sitting between them. Germline loops: CDR1 SGHTA, CDR2 FQGNSA. This CDR3 contains 17 residues. The CDR3 is CASRPAGHLSGANVLTF. In DNA, the CDR3 is TGTGCCAGCAGACCCGCGGGACACCTCTCTGGGGCCAACGTCCTGACTTTC.

Points on this clonotype: The junction departs from germline at one end; a sequencing error may be responsible. The chain employs TRBV10-3 and TRBJ2-1; 8 bases match TRBD1. The CDR3 extends over 15 amino acids. Germline V lookup: CDR1 ENHRY, CDR2 SYGVKD. The CDR3 sequence: CAISDSDRGLNEQFF. The CDR3 DNA reads as TGCGCCATCAGTGACTCAGACAGGGGTTTGAATGAGCAGTTCTTC.

On this clonotype: An end of the junction differs from the germline gene, which may be a read error. The V gene is TRBV5-1, the J gene TRBJ2-3; 10 bases agree with TRBD2. The germline CDR1 and CDR2 sequences are SGHRS and YFSETQ. This CDR3 region has 15 residues. The CDR3 reads CAGSSTGTSADTQYF. Written as DNA, the CDR3 is TGCGCCGGCAGCTCTACCGGGACTAGCGCAGATACGCAGTATTTT.

As regards this clonotype: This may arise from a read error, as a much more abundant clone is one base away. The chain joins TRBV4-1 to TRBJ1-2, with TRBD1 matching over 7 bases. Germline-derived CDR1 and CDR2 are MGHRA and YSYEKL. The CDR3 length is 14 residues. Trimming cost V 0 bases and J 12 bases; bases outside gene matches: 10. As DNA, the CDR3 is TGCGCCAGCAGCCAAGATACGACAGGGAGGGGCCACACCTTC. Encoded protein: CASSQDTTGRGHTF.

This clonotype was recorded many times. The V call is TRBV12-3 or TRBV12-4, the J call TRBJ2-1; TRBD2 might be the D (6 bases). The CDR3 runs to 14 residues. Trimming removed 6 bases from V and 3 bases from J, with 12 bases in between. The CDR3 nucleotides read TGTGCCAGCAGGAAGGGGAGGTACTACAATGAGCAGTTCTTC. Translation: CASRKGRYYNEQFF.

V is TRBV21-1 and J is TRBJ2-3; TRBD2, as called in the table, went unchecked against the DNA. TRBV21-1 is listed as a pseudogene. The CDR3 is 14 residues long. For the CDR3, the DNA is TGTGCCAGCTCCCGAGGGCCGGGGAGGTATACGCAGTATTTT. It specifies CASSRGPGRYTQYF.

This clonotype was seen repeatedly, ten times or more. The rearrangement joins TRBV20-1 to TRBJ2-3; TRBD2 matches 8 bases. CDR1 and CDR2 (germline): DFQATT, SNEGSKA (reference sequence). With 7 bases clipped from V and 4 bases from J, the junction kept 13 bases outside the gene matches. The CDR3 spans 15 residues. The CDR3 DNA reads TGCAGTGTTGCGCCCGGGACTAGTTTTTCAGATACGCAGTATTTT. It translates to CSVAPGTSFSDTQYF.

This clonotype was seen a few times. V gene TRBV7-9 combines with J gene TRBJ2-1; D unresolved. With 11 bases removed from V and 0 bases from J, the gap between germline ends came to 11 bases. Germline CDR1 is SEHNR and CDR2 is FQNEAQ (reference sequence). This CDR3 region has 13 residues. The CDR3, as DNA: TGTGCCGCGACCGAGGACTCCTACAATGAGCAGTTCTTC. This encodes CAATEDSYNEQFF.

This clonotype occurred many times. The chain links TRBV5-5 to TRBJ1-2, with D unresolved. The V and J ends lost 3 bases and 2 bases respectively, with 11 bases between them. The CDR3 contains 14 residues. The V gene's germline CDR1 is SGHKS and CDR2 YYEKEE (reference sequence). The CDR3 sequence is CASSSATENYGYTF. CDR3 in DNA: TGTGCCAGCAGCTCAGCCACCGAGAACTATGGCTACACCTTC.

The V gene is TRBV7-8, the J gene TRBJ1-1; perhaps TRBD1 as D (5 bases). CDR1 and CDR2 (germline): SGHVS, FQNEAQ. The V end lost 1 base, the J end lost 6 bases, and 15 bases lay between the germline ends. The CDR3 covers 15 residues. The DNA for the CDR3 is TGTGCCAGCAGCTTAGAACCGCGGGGACGCGCTGAAGCTTTCTTT. Translating gives CASSLEPRGRAEAFF.